The sequence of this T cell receptor beta chain was determined in a study of tumor and adjacent non-tumor tissue in lung cancer. Study as a whole: Samples averaged around 4 million productive TCRbeta reads each.

A word on this clonotype: The antigen remains unidentified. At one boundary the junction diverges from the germline segment, which might be a read error.

The library came from three nested PCR rounds adapted from ARM-PCR protocols. TCRdb passed the multiplex PCR reads through MiXCR, listing each CDR3 protein once. This table has roughly 81,000 distinct CDR3 sequences, about 61% appearing once. Germline values: CDR1 DFQATT, CDR2 SNEGSKA (reference sequence). The CDR3 totals 16 residues. No cell sorting was done before RNA was extracted from the tissue. Newly diagnosed lung cancer patients had thoracic surgery in China, August–late 2014, without prior chemotherapy. Study-level results: Higher tumor TCR diversity was associated with shorter survival. Tumor repertoires had a smaller top 100 clone share than normal lung.

This receptor was taken from a man between 65 and 85 years old with non-small cell lung cancer. The specimen sequenced was lung tumor tissue. The rearrangement links TRBV20-1 to TRBJ1-4; TRBD1 matches 9 bases. CDR3 sequence: CSAGPTGGWTNGKLFF. In DNA, the CDR3 is TGCAGTGCCGGACCTACAGGGGGCTGGACTAATGGAAAACTGTTTTTT.